These 22 T cell receptor beta chains came from one sample sequenced in a study of T cell repertoires in cytomegalovirus infection. In TCRdb, the reads were re-called with MiXCR into one record per CDR3 protein. The sample consists of some 170,000 distinct CDR3 sequences, 17% of them appearing once. Sample: CD8+ T cells from PBMCs. The source of these receptors is a human donor in good health (CMV status not recorded). Some clones in this sample may be carry-over from other donors' samples.

V and J are TRBV6-2 or TRBV6-3 and TRBJ1-1, with 8 bases fitting TRBD1. Germline values: CDR1 MNHEY, CDR2 SVGEGT. V trimming: 3 bases; J trimming: 5 bases; junction bases outside the gene matches: 8. The CDR3 has 15 amino acids. As DNA, the CDR3 is TGTGCCAGCAGTTATAAGTACAGGGGGTGGACTGAAGCTTTCTTT. Its translation: CASSYKYRGWTEAFF.

The chain combines TRBV19 with TRBJ1-1, with a possible D match to TRBD1 (5 bases). The CDR3 loop spans 15 amino acids. Germline V CDR1 and CDR2: LNHDA, SQIVND (reference sequence). Trimming stripped 4 bases from V and 1 base from J, with 13 bases between. The CDR3 is CASSTPPTENTEAFF. The CDR3 region has the DNA TGTGCCAGTAGTACTCCACCGACAGAGAACACTGAAGCTTTCTTT.

This chain connects TRBV28 to TRBJ2-1; D perhaps matches TRBD2 (6 bases). This CDR3 has 19 residues. Trimming pared 7 bases from V and 1 base from J, leaving 26 bases between. Germline CDR1 MDHEN, CDR2 SYDVKM. The CDR3 DNA follows: TGTGCCAGCACCCTCGGGGGTCAATGGGGTACGGTTTCCTACAATGAGCAGTTCTTC. It yields the protein CASTLGGQWGTVSYNEQFF.

This clonotype was detected only a few times. The chain is built from TRBV29-1 and TRBJ1-2; maybe TRBD1 (6 bases). V gave up 3 bases and J gave up 4 bases, with 12 bases separating them. In germline, CDR1 is SQVTM, CDR2 ANQGSEA. The CDR3 sequence is 13 residues long. The CDR3, as DNA: TGCAGCGTTGACAGCCAGGGGATCTATGGCTACACCTTC. The encoded protein is CSVDSQGIYGYTF.

The chain couples TRBV5-1 to TRBJ2-7; TRBD1 agrees at 7 bases. The CDR3 is made up of 15 amino acids. Germline CDR1 reads SGHRS; CDR2 reads YFSETQ. After removal of 1 base from V and 6 bases from J, the junction contained 10 bases not matched to a gene. DNA for the CDR3: TGCGCCAGCAGCTTGTGGGACAGCCGAACTTCCGAGCAGTACTTC. Its protein is CASSLWDSRTSEQYF.

This clonotype has only a few counts. The chain joins TRBV20-1 to TRBJ2-1; D is uncertain. The CDR3 loop spans 16 amino acids. Germline V lookup: CDR1 DFQATT, CDR2 SNEGSKA (reference sequence). Trimming took off 0 bases at V and 0 bases at J, with 12 bases between the two ends. CDR3 DNA sequence: TGCAGTGCTAGAGATTTCTTGGAGAGCTCCTACAATGAGCAGTTCTTC. Translated: CSARDFLESSYNEQFF.

The table lists this clonotype with a few counts. The genes are TRBV27 and TRBJ2-7; perhaps TRBD1 as D (6 bases). The CDR3 has 14 residues. Germline V gene sequence: CDR1 MNHEY, CDR2 SMNVEV (reference sequence). Trimming cost V 2 bases and J 2 bases, with 10 bases left between them. The CDR3 coding sequence is TGTGCCAGCAGTTTACAGGGGAAAACCTACGAGCAGTACTTC. It is translated as CASSLQGKTYEQYF.

This clonotype was counted a few times. The V and J genes are TRBV6-6 and TRBJ1-6; D ambiguous. V lost 6 bases and J lost 0, with 12 bases in between. Per the germline V gene, CDR1 is MNHNY and CDR2 is SVGAGI (reference sequence). This CDR3 spans 16 amino acids. CDR3 DNA: TGTGCCAGCAGCGAACGGACGGCCTCCTATAATTCACCCCTCCACTTT. Translated: CASSERTASYNSPLHF.

The rearrangement links TRBV7-9 to TRBJ1-4; perhaps TRBD1 as D (6 bases). The germline gives CDR1 SEHNR, CDR2 FQNEAQ (reference sequence). V was trimmed by 5 bases and J by 5 bases, leaving 15 bases between them. The CDR3 runs 15 residues. The CDR3 region is CASSPKTGINEKLFF. DNA for the CDR3: TGTGCCAGCAGCCCCAAGACAGGAATCAATGAAAAACTGTTTTTT.

In its sample, this clonotype was seen a few times. The chain recombines TRBV20-1 with TRBJ2-1; 11 positions match TRBD2. CDR1 and CDR2 from the germline V gene are DFQATT and SNEGSKA (reference sequence). With 5 bases clipped from V and 0 bases from J, the junction kept 9 bases outside the gene matches. This CDR3 has 17 amino acids. The CDR3 spells CSASTSGAMSSYNEQFF. CDR3 coding DNA: TGCAGTGCTTCGACTAGCGGGGCAATGAGCTCCTACAATGAGCAGTTCTTC.

The rearrangement uses TRBV6-2 or TRBV6-3 and TRBJ2-7, with D perhaps TRBD1 or TRBD2 (6 bases each). Trimming stripped 3 bases from V and 3 bases from J, with 12 bases between. The CDR3 is 14 amino acids. Germline-derived CDR1 and CDR2 are MNHEY and SVGEGT. This CDR3 reads CASSYGGQVYEQYF. CDR3 coding DNA: TGTGCCAGCAGTTATGGGGGGCAGGTCTACGAGCAGTACTTC.

This clonotype has just a few counts. The V call is TRBV4-3, the J call TRBJ2-7; 10 positions agree with TRBD2. The CDR3 sequence is 15 residues long. Germline V gene sequence: CDR1 LGHNA, CDR2 YSLEER. J was trimmed by 5 bases and V by 7 bases; bases with no gene match: 11. CDR3 nucleotide sequence: TGCGCCAGCAAGGAGCAGCGGGGGGGCAGGGACGAGCAGTACTTC. This codes for CASKEQRGGRDEQYF.

The V gene is TRBV7-2, the J gene TRBJ1-1; weak D call: TRBD1 (6 bases). V gave up 1 base and J gave up 1 base, with 13 bases separating them. In germline, CDR1 is SGHTA, CDR2 FQGNSA. CDR3 length: 16 residues. The CDR3 is CASSLVVGAGNTEAFF. CDR3 coding DNA: TGTGCCAGCAGCTTAGTTGTGGGGGCCGGGAACACTGAAGCTTTCTTT.

This chain uses TRBV20-1 with TRBJ1-3; weak D call: TRBD1 (6 bases). The CDR3 runs 17 residues. From germline, CDR1 is DFQATT and CDR2 SNEGSKA (reference sequence). Trimming took off 1 base at V and 0 bases at J, with 16 bases between the two ends. In DNA, the CDR3 is TGCAGTGCTAGAGGTACAGGGTCAACAAGCTCTGGAAACACCATATATTTT. This encodes CSARGTGSTSSGNTIYF.

The chain joins TRBV12-3 or TRBV12-4 to TRBJ2-7; TRBD1 matches 8 bases. V trimming: 6 bases; J trimming: 0 bases; junction bases outside the gene matches: 4. The CDR3 runs to 14 residues. The CDR3 region is CASRRQGSSYEQYF. CDR3 sequence (DNA): TGTGCCAGCAGGAGACAGGGGAGCTCCTACGAGCAGTACTTC.

This clonotype was counted only a few times. The J gene is TRBJ1-5, the V gene TRBV6-1, with 8 bases matching TRBD1. Unmatched junction bases numbered 8, after V lost 6 bases and J lost 4 bases. Per the germline V gene, CDR1 is MNHNS and CDR2 is SASEGT. The CDR3 sequence is 15 residues long. CDR3 bases: TGTGCCAGCAGACCCGGACAGGGAGGTAATCAGCCCCAGCATTTT. This encodes CASRPGQGGNQPQHF.

The chain has TRBV6-1 and TRBJ2-7; D gene uncertain. The CDR3 has 13 residues. With 8 bases removed from V and 2 bases from J, the gap between germline ends came to 13 bases. The V gene's germline CDR1 is MNHNS and CDR2 SASEGT. This CDR3 reads CASRLGMTYEQYF. The DNA of the CDR3 is TGTGCCAGCCGGTTAGGGATGACCTACGAGCAGTACTTC.

This clonotype turned up a few times. The genes are TRBV12-3 or TRBV12-4 and TRBJ2-7; possibly TRBD2 for D (6 bases). Trimming shortened V by 3 bases and J by 0 bases, and 9 bases separated the two germline ends. The CDR3 totals 14 residues. The CDR3: CASSFGTGSYEQYF. In DNA form, the CDR3 reads TGTGCCAGCAGTTTCGGGACTGGCTCCTACGAGCAGTACTTC.

The chain couples TRBV6-5 to TRBJ2-5; no clear D. Germline V gene data show CDR1 as MNHEY and CDR2 as SVGAGI. Trimming cost V 6 bases and J 1 base, with 12 bases left between them. The CDR3 is 14 residues long. CDR3 nucleotides: TGTGCCAGCAGCCGGATTTCATTCCAAGAGACCCAGTACTTC. It encodes CASSRISFQETQYF.

This chain's CDR3 is CSAREAGGFLYNEQFF. DNA for the CDR3: TGCAGTGCTAGAGAGGCGGGGGGGTTCCTCTACAATGAGCAGTTCTTC. The rearrangement links TRBV20-1 to TRBJ2-1; 9 bases agree with TRBD2. Germline CDR1 and CDR2: DFQATT and SNEGSKA (reference sequence). The CDR3 has 16 amino acids. J was trimmed by 3 bases and V by 0 bases; bases with no gene match: 6.

The chain has TRBV29-1 and TRBJ1-2; 9 bases line up with TRBD1. Germline values: CDR1 SQVTM, CDR2 ANQGSEA. The CDR3 sequence is 16 residues long. Trimming removed 3 bases from V and 0 bases from J; junction bases left unmatched: 8. This chain's CDR3 is CSVDGDREVPNYGYTF. The CDR3 bases are TGCAGCGTTGACGGGGACAGGGAGGTCCCTAACTATGGCTACACCTTC. The variable domain in full, with the rest retrieved from reference TRBV29-1 and TRBJ1-2, is SAVISQKPSRDICQRGTSLTIQCQVDSQVTMMFWYRQQPGQSLTLIATANQGSEATYESGFVIDKFPISRPNLTFSTLTVSNMSPEDSSIYLCSVDGDREVPNYGYTFGSGTRLTVV.

The V gene is TRBV6-6, the J gene TRBJ1-5, with TRBD1 identical over 9 bases. The CDR3 length is 16 residues. Germline CDR1 reads MNHNY; CDR2 reads SVGAGI (reference sequence). V lost 5 bases and J lost 3; bases outside the gene matches: 8. Written as DNA, the CDR3 is TGTGCCAGCAGTGGGGACAGGGCCCGATACAATCAGCCCCAGCATTTT. This translates into CASSGDRARYNQPQHF.